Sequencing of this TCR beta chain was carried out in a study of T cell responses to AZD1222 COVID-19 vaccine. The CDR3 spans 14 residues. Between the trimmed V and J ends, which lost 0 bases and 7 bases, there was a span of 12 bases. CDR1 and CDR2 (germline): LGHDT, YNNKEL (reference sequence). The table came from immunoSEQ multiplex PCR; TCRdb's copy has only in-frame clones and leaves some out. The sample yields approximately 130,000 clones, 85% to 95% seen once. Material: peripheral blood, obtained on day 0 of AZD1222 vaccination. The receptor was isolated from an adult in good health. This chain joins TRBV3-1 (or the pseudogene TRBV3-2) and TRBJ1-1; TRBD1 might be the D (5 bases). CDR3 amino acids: CASSQEGPWNEAFF. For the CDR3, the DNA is TGTGCCAGCAGCCAAGAGGGACCGTGGAATGAAGCTTTCTTT.